The 20 T cell receptor beta chains reported below all come from one sample, sequenced in a study of T cells generated in artificial thymic organoids. Organoids aggregated human HSPCs with DLL1-transduced murine MS5 stromal cells. Organoids were seeded with FACS-purified CD34+CD3- stem and progenitor cells depleted of residual T cells. Semi-nested PCR with reverse primers in the TRAC or TRBC constant regions amplified each chain separately. TCRdb re-analysed the 5' RACE reads in MiXCR, keeping a single row per CDR3 protein. Among under 7,000 distinct CDR3 sequences listed, about 25% were seen once. These receptors lack a known antigen. The sequencing sample was made of naive CD8+ T cells grown in artificial thymic organoids from cord blood stem and progenitor cells. Subset defined: CD3+TCRalphabeta+CD8SP T cells; for blood, CD45RO-CCR7+ naive CD8+ T cells. Receptors originate from a human donor who gave cord blood stem cells for thymic organoid culture, a cardiac surgery patient who gave postnatal thymus, or a blood donor (not recorded which).

This clonotype was detected only a few times. The V gene is TRBV4-2, the J gene TRBJ1-2; 7 nucleotides align to TRBD1. After removal of 3 bases from V and 2 bases from J, the junction contained 9 bases not matched to a gene. The CDR3 extends over 16 amino acids. Germline V gene lookup returns CDR1 LGHNA and CDR2 YNFKEQ. The CDR3 region is CASSQDTLRGNYGYTF. The CDR3 DNA is TGTGCCAGCAGCCAGGACACCCTCAGGGGGAACTATGGCTACACCTTC.

This clonotype was observed once. This sequence joins TRBV5-1 and TRBJ2-5; D is uncertain. Trimming took off 1 base at V and 5 bases at J, with 3 bases between the two ends. This CDR3 comprises 11 residues. Germline CDR1 reads SGHRS; CDR2 reads YFSETQ. In nucleotides, the CDR3 is TGCGCCAGCAGCTTGAGGGAGACCCAGTACTTC. Its translation is CASSLRETQYF.

This clonotype is medium-sized in the sample. CDR3 in amino acids: CASSYSRGEQFF. The CDR3 DNA follows: TGTGCCAGCAGTTACTCGCGAGGGGAGCAGTTCTTC. The V call is TRBV6-2 or TRBV6-3, the J call TRBJ2-1; perhaps TRBD2 as D (5 bases). The CDR3 has 12 residues. Per germline, CDR1 MNHEY and CDR2 SVGEGT. The V gene lost 0 bases and the J gene lost 10 bases, with 7 bases spanning the gap.

On this clonotype: Because the CDR3's place on the DNA is in doubt, the DNA is left out and the CDR3 is given as listed by TCRdb. The CDR3 loop is CASSSRVGTQYFGQSGEKLFF. The rearrangement uses TRBV7-4 and TRBJ1-4; the table's D call TRBD1 went unverified against the DNA. The CDR3 adds up to 21 amino acids, both ends counted. Germline CDR1 and CDR2: SGHVT and SQSDAQ.

This clonotype is medium-sized by share. The gene calls are TRBV30 and TRBJ2-1, with 11 bases identical to TRBD2. The J segment lost 8 bases and the V segment lost 0 bases, leaving 21 bases of the junction unmatched. Per germline, CDR1 GTSNPN and CDR2 SVGIG (reference sequence). CDR3 length: 20 residues. The CDR3 nucleotides read TGTGCCTGGAGTGTAACCCATTGTAGCGGGGGGGCCAAGGTTCACCATGAGCAGTTCTTC. Amino acids: CAWSVTHCSGGAKVHHEQFF.

Comment on this clonotype: A read error may be the cause here, since a much bigger clone is one base away. The rearrangement joins TRBV6-1 to TRBJ1-5; no clear D gene. Per the germline V gene, CDR1 is MNHNS and CDR2 is SASEGT. There are 16 residues in the CDR3. DNA of the CDR3: TGTGCCAGCAGTGCCCCAGGTCCCCTTAGCAATCAGTCCCAGCATTTT. Translated, it gives CASSAPGPLSNQSQHF.

This clonotype qualifies as medium-sized. The chain joins TRBV28 to TRBJ2-7, with 7 bases identical to TRBD1. Trimming at V came to 6 bases and at J to 4 bases, leaving 6 bases not matched to a gene. CDR1 is MDHEN and CDR2 is SYDVKM in the germline V gene. This CDR3 contains 13 residues. The CDR3 sequence: CASSLGGQYEQYF. DNA for the CDR3: TGTGCCAGCAGCTTAGGGGGACAGTACGAGCAGTACTTC.

This clonotype was detected ten times or more. The V and J genes are TRBV18 and TRBJ1-1; tentatively, D is TRBD1 (6 bases). Germline-derived CDR1 and CDR2 are KGHSH and LQKENI. The CDR3 length is 14 residues. The germline V and J ends were trimmed by 4 bases and 6 bases, with 15 bases remaining between them. The DNA for the CDR3 is TGTGCCAGCTCACAACTGACAGGACGGGCTGAAGCTTTCTTT. This translates into CASSQLTGRAEAFF.

This chain joins TRBV7-9 and TRBJ2-2, with D hard to call. V was pared by 2 bases and J by 1 base, with 5 bases between. This CDR3 has 14 amino acids. CDR1 is SEHNR and CDR2 is FQNEAQ in the germline V gene (reference sequence). The CDR3 DNA follows: TGTGCCAGCAGCTTAAAAAGGAACACCGGGGAGCTGTTTTTT. Its translation is CASSLKRNTGELFF.

Turning to this clonotype: A much larger clone is a single base away; this may be a read error. This rearrangement joins TRBV5-1 to TRBJ2-1, with D hard to call. CDR1 SGHRS and CDR2 YFSETQ come from the germline V gene. The CDR3 runs to 14 residues. The V end lost 0 bases, the J end lost 6 bases, and 10 bases lay between the germline ends. The CDR3 coding sequence is TGCGCCAGCAGCTTGGCCCTTTCGACCAATGAGCAGTTCTTC. As protein: CASSLALSTNEQFF.

This clonotype is medium-sized within its sample. V usage is TRBV7-9 and J usage is TRBJ1-5; a weak D match, TRBD1 (6 bases). This CDR3 comprises 16 residues. V lost 3 bases, J lost 3 bases, and 15 bases lay in between. The germline V gene has CDR1 SEHNR and CDR2 FQNEAQ (reference sequence). CDR3 sequence reads: CASSFGGPQDNQPQHF. CDR3 bases: TGTGCCAGCAGCTTTGGGGGGCCCCAAGACAATCAGCCCCAGCATTTT.

By its share, this clonotype is medium-sized (0.01 to 0.1%). The chain combines TRBV6-5 with TRBJ2-5, with a tentative D call TRBD2 (6 bases). This CDR3 contains 15 residues. V was trimmed by 6 bases and J by 4 bases, leaving 18 bases between them. Germline loops: CDR1 MNHEY, CDR2 SVGAGI. CDR3 DNA: TGTGCCAGCAGCACATGGAGGCAGGGAGGAGAGACCCAGTACTTC. Residues: CASSTWRQGGETQYF.

The sample holds a few counts of this clonotype. One base away lies a much larger clone, so this may be a sequencing read error. The J gene is TRBJ1-2, the V gene TRBV12-3 or TRBV12-4; D is uncertain. V lost 6 bases to trimming and J lost 2 bases, with 13 bases between them. The CDR3 consists of 14 residues. The CDR3 nucleotides read TGTGCCAGCAGCCCCGACGGAGAGAACTATGGCTACACCTTC. This codes for CASSPDGENYGYTF.

This clonotype was counted at least ten times. This chain uses TRBV4-2 with TRBJ1-5; D not resolved. The CDR3 runs 14 residues. Trimming stripped 4 bases from V and 5 bases from J, with 12 bases between. Germline CDR1 is LGHNA and CDR2 is YNFKEQ. The CDR3 spells CASSLPGPDQPQHF. DNA of the CDR3: TGTGCCAGCAGCCTGCCAGGACCGGATCAGCCCCAGCATTTT.

This clonotype was observed at least ten times. The chain has TRBV27 and TRBJ2-7, with D possibly being TRBD2 (5 bases). The germline CDR1 and CDR2 sequences are MNHEY and SMNVEV (reference sequence). The CDR3 is 12 amino acids. V was clipped by 5 bases and J by 7 bases, with 12 bases between them. The CDR3 protein is CASSGNGDEQYF. The CDR3 coding sequence is TGTGCCAGCAGTGGGAACGGGGATGAGCAGTACTTC.

The genes are TRBV21-1 and TRBJ2-2; TRBD1, the D gene given by the table, was not confirmed from the DNA. TRBV21-1 is a recognized pseudogene. There are 16 residues in the CDR3. The CDR3 DNA follows: TGTGCCAGCAGCAAACCGGAGGGCAGGGGCCCAGGGGAGCTGTTTTTT. Amino acid sequence: CASSKPEGRGPGELFF.

The rearrangement uses TRBV5-1 and TRBJ2-5, with D hard to call. In germline, CDR1 is SGHRS, CDR2 YFSETQ. Between the trimmed V and J ends, which lost 0 bases and 5 bases, there was a span of 11 bases. The CDR3 contains 14 residues. The CDR3 is CASSLVGPWETQYF. The CDR3 region has the DNA TGCGCCAGCAGCTTGGTCGGACCCTGGGAGACCCAGTACTTC.

The rearrangement joins TRBV4-3 to TRBJ2-1; D may correspond to TRBD1 or TRBD2 (5 bases each). The CDR3 is 17 residues long. Germline loops: CDR1 LGHNA, CDR2 YSLEER. Deletions cut 2 bases from V and 4 bases from J, with 18 bases between. The CDR3 DNA reads TGCGCCAGCAGCCAATGGTTGCTGAGGGGTTCGTACAATGAGCAGTTCTTC. Its translation: CASSQWLLRGSYNEQFF.

Judged by abundance, this clonotype is medium-sized (0.01 to 0.1%). The V gene is TRBV30, the J gene TRBJ1-2, with D possibly matching TRBD1 (6 bases). Trimming cost V 2 bases and J 8 bases, with 15 bases left between them. The CDR3 has 13 amino acids. Germline CDR1 reads GTSNPN; CDR2 reads SVGIG (reference sequence). The CDR3 DNA sequence: TGTGCCTGGAGTCACAGGGCCCGCTGGGGCTACACCTTC. Its translation is CAWSHRARWGYTF.

By proportion, this clonotype is medium-sized (0.01 to 0.1%). This chain uses TRBV24-1 with TRBJ2-1; 8 bases map to TRBD2. Germline V gene sequence: CDR1 KGHDR, CDR2 SFDVKD. The CDR3 extends over 15 amino acids. Trimming cost V 4 bases and J 5 bases; bases outside gene matches: 6. The DNA of the CDR3 is TGTGCCACCAGTGACTCTGACGGGAGGGACAATGAGCAGTTCTTC. The encoded protein is CATSDSDGRDNEQFF.